These 23 T cell receptor beta chains were sequenced from one sample in a study of blood T cell repertoires in COVID-19. The assay was immunoSEQ multiplex PCR, and TCRdb's table has in-frame clones only and misses some. This sample has tens of thousands of clones, with around 90% found just once. Sequencing used peripheral blood. Source of these receptors: a human donor in a cohort sampled during active COVID-19.

The chain has TRBV28 and TRBJ1-2, with 10 positions matching TRBD1. The CDR3 sequence is 14 residues long. CDR1 and CDR2 from the germline V gene are MDHEN and SYDVKM. V lost 2 bases and J lost 7; bases outside the gene matches: 4. CDR3: CASSLEGTGVGYTF. Here the CDR3 DNA reads TGTGCCAGCAGTTTAGAAGGGACAGGGGTTGGCTACACCTTC.

V and J are TRBV3-1 (or the pseudogene TRBV3-2) and TRBJ2-1, with a tentative D call TRBD2 (5 bases). CDR1 is LGHDT and CDR2 is YNNKEL in the germline V gene (reference sequence). Trimming cost V 1 base and J 6 bases, with 10 bases left between them. This CDR3 region has 14 residues. The CDR3 region has the DNA TGTGCCAGCAGCCAAGGACTACTCAGCAATGAGCAGTTCTTC. As protein: CASSQGLLSNEQFF.

The V gene is TRBV10-3, the J gene TRBJ2-7; the match to TRBD1 covers 7 bases. V shed 2 bases, J shed 1 base, and the junction held 8 bases outside the gene matches. The CDR3 length is 16 residues. CDR1 ENHRY and CDR2 SYGVKD come from the germline V gene. The chain's CDR3 is CAISEEGAGKSYEQYF. The CDR3 DNA follows: TGTGCCATCAGTGAGGAGGGGGCCGGGAAATCCTACGAGCAGTACTTC.

V and J are TRBV19 and TRBJ1-4, with 10 bases identical to TRBD1. There are 17 residues in the CDR3. J was trimmed by 6 bases and V by 8 bases; bases with no gene match: 15. Germline V lookup: CDR1 LNHDA, CDR2 SQIVND (reference sequence). In nucleotides, the CDR3 is TGTGCCAGTTCTAAAGCTTACACCGGGACAGGGGATGAAAAACTGTTTTTT. Translation gives CASSKAYTGTGDEKLFF.

The V call is TRBV13, the J call TRBJ1-2, with 10 bases matching TRBD1. The CDR3 extends over 15 amino acids. V was clipped by 5 bases and J by 6 bases; unmatched bases: 9. Germline CDR1 is PRHDT and CDR2 is FYEKMQ (reference sequence). The DNA of the CDR3 is TGTGCCAGCAGCATCTTGGGACAGGGGATGAATGGCTACACCTTC. Its translation is CASSILGQGMNGYTF.

V is TRBV3-1 (or the pseudogene TRBV3-2) and J is TRBJ2-7; no firm D call. The CDR3 runs to 13 residues. Germline CDR1 reads LGHDT; CDR2 reads YNNKEL (reference sequence). With 4 bases removed from V and 3 bases from J, the gap between germline ends came to 10 bases. CDR3 protein: CASSRTVFYEQYF. As DNA, the CDR3 is TGTGCCAGCAGCCGAACAGTTTTCTACGAGCAGTACTTC.

The chain links TRBV27 to TRBJ2-1; TRBD1 aligns across 9 bases. The CDR3 spans 15 residues. V shed 5 bases, J shed 4 bases, and the junction held 6 bases outside the gene matches. In germline, CDR1 is MNHEY, CDR2 SMNVEV (reference sequence). This chain's CDR3 is CASSLGTGYYNEQFF. In DNA, the CDR3 is TGTGCCAGCAGTCTAGGGACAGGGTATTACAATGAGCAGTTCTTC.

V and J are TRBV2 and TRBJ1-1; D not resolved. Trimming removed 3 bases from V and 0 bases from J, with 5 bases in between. CDR1 is SNHLY and CDR2 is FYNNEI in the germline V gene. The CDR3 runs 13 residues. The DNA for the CDR3 is TGTGCCAGCAGTGAGGGAGTGAACACTGAAGCTTTCTTT. Translating gives CASSEGVNTEAFF.

This clone has just one count. V usage is TRBV7-9 and J usage is TRBJ2-3; the match to TRBD2 covers 9 bases. Trimming took 2 bases from V and 6 from J; bases not matched to a gene: 6. The CDR3 runs 15 residues. The germline gives CDR1 SEHNR, CDR2 FQNEAQ (reference sequence). This chain's CDR3 is CASSLISGSLDTQYF. CDR3 sequence (DNA): TGTGCCAGCAGCTTAATTAGCGGGAGTTTGGATACGCAGTATTTT.

This chain links TRBV7-2 with TRBJ2-7; TRBD2 might be the D (8 bases). Trimming took off 2 bases at V and 4 bases at J, with 27 bases between the two ends. Germline V gene lookup returns CDR1 SGHTA and CDR2 FQGNSA. The length of the CDR3 is 19 residues. CDR3 DNA: TGTGCCAGCAGCTTACATCGAGGGGGCTGGCAAGCGGGGGCTTACGAGCAGTACTTC. It specifies CASSLHRGGWQAGAYEQYF.

This rearrangement joins TRBV3-1 (or the pseudogene TRBV3-2) to TRBJ2-1, with 10 bases aligning to TRBD2. The germline V gene has CDR1 LGHDT and CDR2 YNNKEL (reference sequence). This CDR3 contains 14 residues. Trimming removed 7 bases from V and 5 bases from J; junction bases left unmatched: 5. The CDR3 nucleotides are TGTGCCAGCACCCTCAGCGGGGGGGACAATGAGCAGTTCTTC. It yields the protein CASTLSGGDNEQFF.

V is TRBV27 and J is TRBJ1-1; 12 nucleotides agree with TRBD1. CDR1 and CDR2 (germline): MNHEY, SMNVEV (reference sequence). The CDR3 is 16 residues long. J lost 6 bases, V lost 6 bases, and 11 bases had no gene match. DNA for the CDR3: TGTGCCAGCAGCCCTTGGGGACAGGGGGCCTCGCCTGAAGCTTTCTTT. It codes for CASSPWGQGASPEAFF.

The V and J genes are TRBV23-1 and TRBJ1-5, with 7 positions matching TRBD1. TRBV23-1 is filed as an ORF, its function uncertain. There are 16 residues in the CDR3. After removal of 3 bases from V and 5 bases from J, the junction contained 10 bases not matched to a gene. CDR3: CASSQHRGVKDQPQHF. The CDR3 coding sequence is TGCGCCAGCAGTCAGCACAGGGGCGTCAAGGATCAGCCCCAGCATTTT.

This clone was seen only once. The chain links TRBV4-1 to TRBJ2-5; 7 bases match TRBD1. The CDR3 is 16 amino acids. Germline V gene sequence: CDR1 MGHRA, CDR2 YSYEKL. Losses at the gene ends were 1 base for V and 2 bases for J; bases not matched to a gene: 7. The CDR3 loop is CASSQASGTVQETQYF. For the CDR3, the DNA is TGCGCCAGCAGCCAAGCCTCCGGGACAGTACAAGAGACCCAGTACTTC.

The V and J genes are TRBV7-9 and TRBJ2-3, with 16 bases fitting TRBD2. Trimming cost V 4 bases and J 7 bases; bases outside gene matches: 11. This CDR3 has 18 amino acids. Germline CDR1 is SEHNR and CDR2 is FQNEAQ (reference sequence). Here the CDR3 DNA reads TGTGCCAGCAGCTCATCCGGGACTAGCGGGAGGGCCTTGAATACGCAGTATTTT. This translates into CASSSSGTSGRALNTQYF.

The V call is TRBV18, the J call TRBJ1-5, with D unresolved. The germline CDR1 and CDR2 sequences are KGHSH and LQKENI. V gave up 2 bases and J gave up 0 bases, with 5 bases separating them. There are 14 residues in the CDR3. Here the CDR3 DNA reads TGTGCCAGCTCACCAGCAGATAGCAATCAGCCCCAGCATTTT. This sequence encodes CASSPADSNQPQHF.

The V gene is TRBV19, the J gene TRBJ1-4, with TRBD1 identical over 7 bases. The ends lost 5 bases at V and 8 bases at J; junction bases unmatched: 8. Germline V lookup: CDR1 LNHDA, CDR2 SQIVND (reference sequence). The CDR3 totals 14 residues. The CDR3 is CASSHRGSGEKLFF. The DNA for the CDR3 is TGTGCCAGTAGTCACAGGGGCAGTGGGGAAAAACTGTTTTTT.

V usage is TRBV19 and J usage is TRBJ1-1; D perhaps matches TRBD1 (6 bases). The CDR3 is 13 amino acids. From germline, CDR1 is LNHDA and CDR2 SQIVND (reference sequence). V lost 4 bases to trimming and J lost 5 bases, with 11 bases between them. The CDR3, as DNA: TGTGCCAGTAGTACGACAGGAGCAACTGAAGCTTTCTTT. It specifies CASSTTGATEAFF.

The DNA of the CDR3 is TGTGCCAGCAGCTACGAGCCTAGCGGGGGGACTCCCCCGTACTTC. Its protein product is CASSYEPSGGTPPYF. V is TRBV3-1 (or the pseudogene TRBV3-2) and J is TRBJ2-7, with TRBD2 identical over 11 bases. CDR3 size: 15 residues. Germline CDR1 reads LGHDT; CDR2 reads YNNKEL (reference sequence). V shed 5 bases, J shed 12 bases, and the junction held 15 bases outside the gene matches.

The V call is TRBV3-1 (or the pseudogene TRBV3-2), the J call TRBJ2-3; 12 bases are shared with TRBD2. The germline V gene encodes CDR1 LGHDT and CDR2 YNNKEL (reference sequence). CDR3 length equals 19 residues. Losses at the gene ends were 5 bases for V and 1 base for J; bases not matched to a gene: 13. The CDR3 DNA follows: TGTGCCAGCAGCAGCCAGACTAGCGGGAGTAGAGTGGGCACAGATACGCAGTATTTT. Its protein is CASSSQTSGSRVGTDTQYF.

The chain carries TRBV5-1 and TRBJ2-5; 7 positions agree with TRBD1. The trim removed 3 bases at V and 0 bases at J, leaving 5 bases unmatched. The CDR3 runs to 15 residues. CDR1 is SGHRS, CDR2 YFSETQ, per germline. CDR3 protein: CASSSGTAYQETQYF. DNA for the CDR3: TGCGCCAGCAGCTCCGGGACAGCGTACCAAGAGACCCAGTACTTC.

The V call is TRBV7-3, the J call TRBJ2-1; no clear D. Trimming left V 3 bases short and J 1 base short, with 4 bases between. There are 13 residues in the CDR3. The germline CDR1 and CDR2 sequences are SGHTA and FQGTGA. CDR3 DNA: TGTGCCAGCAGCTTTACATCCTACAATGAGCAGTTCTTC. This sequence encodes CASSFTSYNEQFF. Combining the CDR3 with reference TRBV7-3 and TRBJ2-1 gives the whole variable domain GAGVSQTPSNKVTEKGKYVELRCDPISGHTALYWYRQSLGQGPEFLIYFQGTGAADDSGLPNDRFFAVRPEGSVSTLKIQRTERGDSAVYLCASSFTSYNEQFFGPGTRLTVL.

The V call is TRBV11-3, the J call TRBJ1-6; D may be TRBD1 (5 bases). The CDR3 is 14 amino acids. Germline V gives CDR1 SGHNT, CDR2 YENEEA. The V end lost 2 bases, the J end lost 10 bases, and 12 bases lay between the germline ends. CDR3 amino acids: CASSLRAAGSPLHF. Here the CDR3 DNA reads TGTGCCAGCAGCTTAAGGGCAGCAGGGTCACCCCTCCACTTT. The full variable domain, rest sourced from reference TRBV11-3 and TRBJ1-6, is EAGVVQSPRYKIIEKKQPVAFWCNPISGHNTLYWYLQNLGQGPELLIRYENEEAVDDSQLPKDRFSAERLKGVDSTLKIQPAELGDSAVYLCASSLRAAGSPLHFGNGTRLTVT.